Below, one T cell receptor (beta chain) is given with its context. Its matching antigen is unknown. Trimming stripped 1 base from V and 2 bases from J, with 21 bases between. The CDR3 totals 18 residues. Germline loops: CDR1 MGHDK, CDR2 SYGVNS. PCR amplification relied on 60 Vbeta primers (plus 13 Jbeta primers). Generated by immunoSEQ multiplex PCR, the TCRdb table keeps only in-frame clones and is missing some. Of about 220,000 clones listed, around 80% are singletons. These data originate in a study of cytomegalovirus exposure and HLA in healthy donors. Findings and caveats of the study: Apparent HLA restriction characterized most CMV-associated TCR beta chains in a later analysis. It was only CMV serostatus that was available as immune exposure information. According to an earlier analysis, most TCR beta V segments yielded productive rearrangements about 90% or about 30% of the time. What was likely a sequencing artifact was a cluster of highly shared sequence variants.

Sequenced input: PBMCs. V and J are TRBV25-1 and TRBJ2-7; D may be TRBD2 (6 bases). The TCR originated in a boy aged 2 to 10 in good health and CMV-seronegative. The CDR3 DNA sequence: TGTGCCAGCAGTGAATCCTCTATCTCAGGGAGGAGCCCCTACGAGCAGTACTTC. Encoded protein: CASSESSISGRSPYEQYF.